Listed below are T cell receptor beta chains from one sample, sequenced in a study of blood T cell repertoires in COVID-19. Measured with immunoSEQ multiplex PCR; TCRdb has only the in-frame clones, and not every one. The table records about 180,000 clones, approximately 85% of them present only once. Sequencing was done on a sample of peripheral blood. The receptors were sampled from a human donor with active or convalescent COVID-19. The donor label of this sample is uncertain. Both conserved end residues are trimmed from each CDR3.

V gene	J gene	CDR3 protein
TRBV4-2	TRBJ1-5	ASSHDSYYSNQPQH
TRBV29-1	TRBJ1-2	SVVFGGGDYGYT
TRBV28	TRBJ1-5	ASSLPREQGQLVLSNQPQH
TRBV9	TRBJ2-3	ASSVEPGRTDTQY
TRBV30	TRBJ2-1	ARGAGISVDEQF
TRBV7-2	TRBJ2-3	ASSSGTGLYTTQY
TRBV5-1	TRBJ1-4	ASSLDIQGAGEKLF
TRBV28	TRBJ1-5	ASSRDRAAQH
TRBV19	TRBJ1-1	ASRKTENTEAF
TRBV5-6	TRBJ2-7	ASSLDAPAYEQY
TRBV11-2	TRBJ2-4	ASSLGASLNIQY
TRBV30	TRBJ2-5	AWSVRSPSGQETQY
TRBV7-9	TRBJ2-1	ASSLRLAGALIGEQF
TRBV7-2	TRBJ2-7	ASSLAWDLISYEQY
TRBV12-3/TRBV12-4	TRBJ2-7	ASTTYEGVEQY
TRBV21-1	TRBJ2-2	ASSKAPTGTGELF
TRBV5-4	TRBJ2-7	ASSSGTGHLAEQY
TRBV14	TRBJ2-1	ASSQDPSSYNEQF
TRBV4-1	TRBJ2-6	ASSQEGTGANVLT
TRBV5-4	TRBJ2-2	ASSPPGTSGDTGELF
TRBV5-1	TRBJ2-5	ASSLGQSQETQY
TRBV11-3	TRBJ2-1	ASSLTVRGGEQF
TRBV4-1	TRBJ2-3	ASSQYGGGTDTQY
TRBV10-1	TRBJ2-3	ASSESPREGSDTQY
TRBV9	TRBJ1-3	ASSHRAGASGNTIY
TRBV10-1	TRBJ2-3	ASSSGQEGKTDTQY
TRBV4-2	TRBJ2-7	ASSPAKVGQGSYEQY
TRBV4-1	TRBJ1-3	ASSQDYVVRDFGNTIY
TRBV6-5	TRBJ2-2	ASSYYVSGGELF
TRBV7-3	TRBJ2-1	ASSFNRANEQF
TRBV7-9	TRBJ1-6	ASSLRLLH
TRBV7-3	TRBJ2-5	ASSLDGRRGETQY
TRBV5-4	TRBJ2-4	ASSLAGKLAKNIQY